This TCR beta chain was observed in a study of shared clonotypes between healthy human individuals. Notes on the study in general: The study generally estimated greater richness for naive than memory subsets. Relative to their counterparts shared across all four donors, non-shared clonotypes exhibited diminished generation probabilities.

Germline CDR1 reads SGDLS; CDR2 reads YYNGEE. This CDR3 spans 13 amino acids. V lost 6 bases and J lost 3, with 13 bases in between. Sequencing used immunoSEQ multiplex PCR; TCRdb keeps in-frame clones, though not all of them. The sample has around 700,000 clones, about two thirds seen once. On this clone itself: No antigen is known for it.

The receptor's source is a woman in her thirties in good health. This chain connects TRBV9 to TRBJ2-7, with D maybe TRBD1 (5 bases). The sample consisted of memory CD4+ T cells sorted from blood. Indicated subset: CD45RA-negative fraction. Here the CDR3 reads CASNLAQGYEQYF. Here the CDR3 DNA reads TGTGCCAGCAATCTGGCCCAGGGCTACGAGCAGTACTTC. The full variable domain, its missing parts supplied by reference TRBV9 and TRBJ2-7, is DSGVTQTPKHLITATGQRVTLRCSPRSGDLSVYWYQQSLDQGLQFLIQYYNGEERAKGNILERFSAQQFPDLHSELNLSSLELGDSALYFCASNLAQGYEQYFGPGTRLTVT.